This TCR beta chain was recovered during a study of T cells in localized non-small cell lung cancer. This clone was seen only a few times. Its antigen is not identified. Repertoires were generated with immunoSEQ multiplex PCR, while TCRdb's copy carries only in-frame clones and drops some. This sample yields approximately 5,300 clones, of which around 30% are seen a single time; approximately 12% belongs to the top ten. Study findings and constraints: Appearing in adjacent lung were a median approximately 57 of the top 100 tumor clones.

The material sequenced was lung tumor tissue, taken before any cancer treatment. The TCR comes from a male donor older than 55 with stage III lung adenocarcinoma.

This CDR3 reads CASSTGTPGSTEAFF. CDR3 nucleotides: TGTGCCAGTAGTACTGGGACACCAGGGTCCACTGAAGCTTTCTTT. V gene TRBV19 combines with J gene TRBJ1-1; D is possibly TRBD1 (6 bases). The CDR3 extends over 15 amino acids. The germline gives CDR1 LNHDA, CDR2 SQIVND (reference sequence). Trimming took 4 bases from V and 4 from J, leaving 16 bases between them.